One and the same sample provided the 20 T cell receptor beta chains below, sequenced in a study of shared clonotypes between healthy human individuals (dated by TCRdb to the early 2020s). The library was made by the immunoSEQ multiplex PCR assay. TCRdb limited this immuneACCESS table to in-frame rearrangements with V and J called. A share of clones is missing; checked studies link under half to unresolved V genes, and the rest is unexplained. Across this sample there are roughly 2 million clones, with around 95% seen only once. The ten most abundant clones make up around 0.13% of the sample. Source material: naive CD4+ T cells sorted from blood. The cell subset or site tag for this specimen amounts to: CD45RA+ positively selected. These receptors all stem from a man aged 18 to 35 in good health.

On this clone: The sample holds other DNA sequences that translate to the same CDR3. J is TRBJ2-7 and V is TRBV30; 7 bases agree with TRBD1. The CDR3 covers 12 residues. Germline V gene sequence: CDR1 GTSNPN, CDR2 SVGIG (reference sequence). V gave up 5 bases and J gave up 1 base; unmatched junction bases: 2. This CDR3 reads CAWGDSSYEQYF. The DNA for the CDR3 is TGTGCCTGGGGGGACAGTTCCTACGAGCAGTACTTC.

The chain employs TRBV6-4 and TRBJ1-1; possible D gene TRBD1, 5 bases. The CDR3 sequence is 13 residues long. The germline gives CDR1 MRHNA, CDR2 SNTAGT. Trimming took 6 bases from V and 1 from J, leaving 9 bases between them. The CDR3 DNA reads as TGTGCCAGCAGCCCTACAGGGAACACTGAAGCTTTCTTT. This translates into CASSPTGNTEAFF.

The chain recombines TRBV7-9 with TRBJ2-2; the D call may be TRBD1 or TRBD2 (5 bases each). Germline lookup yields CDR1 SEHNR and CDR2 FQNEAQ (reference sequence). V lost 5 bases and J lost 6, with 13 bases in between. This CDR3 has 14 amino acids. As DNA, the CDR3 is TGTGCCAGCAGCCTTCAGGGAGAGGCCGGGGAGCTGTTTTTT. This encodes CASSLQGEAGELFF.

This chain connects TRBV5-1 to TRBJ2-7; D might be TRBD2 (6 bases). The germline gives CDR1 SGHRS, CDR2 YFSETQ. This CDR3 is 12 amino acids long. The germline V and J ends were trimmed by 4 bases and 5 bases, with 10 bases remaining between them. The chain's CDR3 is CASSQEGHEQYF. In DNA form, the CDR3 reads TGCGCCAGCAGCCAGGAGGGGCACGAGCAGTACTTC.

Comments on this clone: This sample includes further DNA sequences coding for the same CDR3. The chain carries TRBV7-9 and TRBJ2-7; TRBD1 aligns across 7 bases. Germline loops: CDR1 SEHNR, CDR2 FQNEAQ (reference sequence). The length of the CDR3 is 13 residues. After removal of 6 bases from V and 0 bases from J, the junction contained 2 bases not matched to a gene. CDR3 protein: CASRRDSSYEQYF. CDR3 sequence (DNA): TGTGCCAGCAGACGGGACAGCTCCTACGAGCAGTACTTC. Full variable domain (missing parts from reference TRBV7-9 and TRBJ2-7): DTGVSQNPRHKITKRGQNVTFRCDPISEHNRLYWYRQTLGQGPEFLTYFQNEAQLEKSRLLSDRFSAERPKGSFSTLEIQRTEQGDSAMYLCASRRDSSYEQYFGPGTRLTVT.

This clone occurred once. CDR3 region: CASSTRREEGYGYTF. For the CDR3, the DNA is TGTGCCAGCAGCACTAGACGGGAGGAGGGGTATGGCTACACCTTC. This chain connects TRBV7-2 to TRBJ1-2; tentative D call: TRBD1 (5 bases). In germline, CDR1 is SGHTA, CDR2 FQGNSA. There are 15 residues in the CDR3. V lost 5 bases to trimming and J lost 5 bases, with 18 bases between them. Full variable domain (rest looked up from reference TRBV7-2 and TRBJ1-2): GAGVSQSPSNKVTEKGKDVELRCDPISGHTALYWYRQSLGQGLEFLIYFQGNSAPDKSGLPSDRFSAERTGGSVSTLTIQRTQQEDSAVYLCASSTRREEGYGYTFGSGTRLTVV.

The genes are TRBV6-5 and TRBJ1-5; D remains unclear. Germline CDR1 and CDR2: MNHEY and SVGAGI. Trimming left V 6 bases short and J 5 bases short, with 11 bases between. This CDR3 spans 13 amino acids. CDR3 sequence (DNA): TGTGCCAGCAGCCGGGTCAAAGATCAGCCCCAGCATTTT. This encodes CASSRVKDQPQHF.

Worth noting for this clone: Other DNA sequences in this sample translate to the same CDR3. The V gene is TRBV28, the J gene TRBJ2-7; D uncertain. V lost 4 bases to trimming and J lost 5 bases, with 6 bases between them. The CDR3 runs to 11 residues. Germline values: CDR1 MDHEN, CDR2 SYDVKM. In DNA, the CDR3 is TGTGCCAGCAGTTCCCCGAACGAGCAGTACTTC. Encoded protein: CASSSPNEQYF.

This chain links TRBV5-1 with TRBJ1-2; 7 bases match TRBD1. Germline V CDR1 and CDR2: SGHRS, YFSETQ. The CDR3 spans 17 residues. J gave up 5 bases and V 0 bases, and 13 bases lay outside the gene matches. The CDR3 protein is CASSLAGGKGAEYGYTF. The DNA for the CDR3 is TGCGCCAGCAGCTTGGCAGGTGGTAAGGGGGCGGAGTATGGCTACACCTTC. The full variable domain, its missing parts supplied by reference TRBV5-1 and TRBJ1-2, is KAGVTQTPRYLIKTRGQQVTLSCSPISGHRSVSWYQQTPGQGLQFLFEYFSETQRNKGNFPGRFSGRQFSNSRSEMNVSTLELGDSALYLCASSLAGGKGAEYGYTFGSGTRLTVV.

Turning to this clone: This specimen includes other DNA sequences encoding the same CDR3. The CDR3 bases are TGTGCCTGGAGTGGAGGACCTAATCAGCCCCAGCATTTT. Translation gives CAWSGGPNQPQHF. The rearrangement joins TRBV30 to TRBJ1-5; D is unclear. Deletions cut 1 base from V and 4 bases from J, with 8 bases between. There are 13 residues in the CDR3. Germline V gene lookup returns CDR1 GTSNPN and CDR2 SVGIG (reference sequence).

The chain recombines TRBV5-1 with TRBJ2-3; D not certain. Trimming took off 4 bases at V and 0 bases at J, with 15 bases between the two ends. The CDR3 runs 16 residues. The germline gives CDR1 SGHRS, CDR2 YFSETQ. Here the CDR3 DNA reads TGCGCCAGCAGCCTGTCAGCCTCTAAAAGCACAGATACGCAGTATTTT. Encoded protein: CASSLSASKSTDTQYF.

CDR3 in DNA: TGTGCCAGTAAGACTAGCGGGTCTCCCGGGCAGTACTTC. It yields the protein CASKTSGSPGQYF. The chain links TRBV5-4 to TRBJ2-7; 10 nucleotides line up with TRBD2. Trimming cost V 8 bases and J 9 bases; bases outside gene matches: 11. The CDR3 contains 13 residues. Germline CDR1 and CDR2: SGHNT and YYREEE (reference sequence).

The chain links TRBV10-3 to TRBJ2-1; D not resolved. The germline CDR1 and CDR2 sequences are ENHRY and SYGVKD. The CDR3 extends over 15 amino acids. Trimming took 0 bases from V and 4 from J, leaving 10 bases between them. In nucleotides, the CDR3 is TGTGCCATCAGTGAGTCCGGTGGTGAGTACAATGAGCAGTTCTTC. It is translated as CAISESGGEYNEQFF.

The rearrangement joins TRBV5-6 to TRBJ1-2; D may be TRBD1 (6 bases). The V end lost 4 bases, the J end lost 6 bases, and 13 bases lay between the germline ends. Germline V gene lookup returns CDR1 SGHDT and CDR2 YYEEEE. There are 13 residues in the CDR3. CDR3 amino acids: CASSEQGSDGYTF. The CDR3 bases are TGTGCCAGCAGCGAACAGGGCTCGGATGGCTACACCTTC.

V gene TRBV15 combines with J gene TRBJ2-7, with a weak D call TRBD2 (6 bases). V lost 5 bases, J lost 1 base, and 12 bases lay in between. The V gene's germline CDR1 is LNHNV and CDR2 YYDKDF (reference sequence). CDR3 length: 14 amino acids. As DNA, the CDR3 is TGTGCCACCAGCCCCGGGGGTCCTTCCTACGAGCAGTACTTC. It codes for CATSPGGPSYEQYF.

The rearrangement uses TRBV27 and TRBJ2-6; 7 positions agree with TRBD1. The J segment lost 0 bases and the V segment lost 5 bases, leaving 7 bases of the junction unmatched. The CDR3 totals 17 residues. Germline V gene sequence: CDR1 MNHEY, CDR2 SMNVEV (reference sequence). The CDR3 coding sequence is TGTGCCAGCAGTCCCAGGACAGGTATCTCTGGGGCCAACGTCCTGACTTTC. It yields the protein CASSPRTGISGANVLTF.

J is TRBJ2-7 and V is TRBV10-1; D is tentatively TRBD1 or TRBD2 (5 bases each). Germline values: CDR1 WNHNN, CDR2 SYGVQD (reference sequence). The CDR3 covers 16 residues. Deletions cut 0 bases from V and 4 bases from J, with 16 bases between. The CDR3 is CASSESPGLGKYEQYF. For the CDR3, the DNA is TGCGCCAGCAGTGAGTCGCCGGGGCTCGGGAAGTACGAGCAGTACTTC.

V usage is TRBV9 and J usage is TRBJ2-2; 11 bases agree with TRBD2. The CDR3 spans 15 residues. The germline gives CDR1 SGDLS, CDR2 YYNGEE. The junction had 2 bases not matched to a gene; V was cut back by 0 bases and J by 7 bases. CDR3 sequence: CASSVETSGIGELFF. The CDR3 coding sequence is TGTGCCAGCAGCGTAGAGACTAGCGGGATCGGGGAGCTGTTTTTT. The complete variable domain, with remaining parts taken from reference TRBV9 and TRBJ2-2, reads DSGVTQTPKHLITATGQRVTLRCSPRSGDLSVYWYQQSLDQGLQFLIQYYNGEERAKGNILERFSAQQFPDLHSELNLSSLELGDSALYFCASSVETSGIGELFFGEGSRLTVL.

The chain recombines TRBV7-8 with TRBJ2-5; D is ambiguous. This CDR3 has 14 residues. Trimming removed 5 bases at V and 5 bases at J, with 15 bases between. Looked up from germline, CDR1 is SGHVS and CDR2 is FQNEAQ. CDR3 loop: CASSQGRVGETQYF. The DNA for the CDR3 is TGTGCCAGCAGCCAAGGACGGGTCGGGGAGACCCAGTACTTC.

Notes on this clone: In the same sample, other DNA sequences code for this CDR3. The gene calls are TRBV2 and TRBJ2-7; weak D call: TRBD1 (5 bases). Germline CDR1 is SNHLY and CDR2 is FYNNEI. V lost 7 bases and J lost 2, with 9 bases in between. This CDR3 has 12 residues. The CDR3 is CASKADTYEQYF. The CDR3 DNA follows: TGTGCCAGCAAGGCGGACACCTACGAGCAGTACTTC.